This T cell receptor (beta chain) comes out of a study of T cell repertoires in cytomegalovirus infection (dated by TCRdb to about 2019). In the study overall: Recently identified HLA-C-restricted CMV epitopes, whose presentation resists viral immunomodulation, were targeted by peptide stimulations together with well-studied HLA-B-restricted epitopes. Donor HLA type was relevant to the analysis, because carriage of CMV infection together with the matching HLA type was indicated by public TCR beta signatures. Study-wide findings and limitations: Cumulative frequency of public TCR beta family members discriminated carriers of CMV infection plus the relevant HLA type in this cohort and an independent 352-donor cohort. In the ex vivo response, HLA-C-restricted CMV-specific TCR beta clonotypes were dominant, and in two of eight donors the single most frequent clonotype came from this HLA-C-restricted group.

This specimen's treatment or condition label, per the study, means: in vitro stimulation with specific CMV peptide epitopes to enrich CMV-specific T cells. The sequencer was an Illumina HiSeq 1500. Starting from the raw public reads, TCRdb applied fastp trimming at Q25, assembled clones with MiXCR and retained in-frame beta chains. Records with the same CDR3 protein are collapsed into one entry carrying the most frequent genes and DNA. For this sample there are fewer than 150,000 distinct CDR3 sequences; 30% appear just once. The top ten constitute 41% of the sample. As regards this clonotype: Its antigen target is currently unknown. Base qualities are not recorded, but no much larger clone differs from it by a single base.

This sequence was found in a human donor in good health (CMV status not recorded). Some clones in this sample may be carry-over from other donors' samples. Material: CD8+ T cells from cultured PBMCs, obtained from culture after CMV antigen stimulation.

The CDR3 region reads CASSQAEVGTGGEQFF. The bases read TGTGCCAGCAGCCAAGCCGAGGTGGGGACAGGGGGTGAGCAGTTCTTC. This chain is built from TRBV4-2 and TRBJ2-1, and TRBD1 aligns with 11 junction nucleotides. As encoded in the germline V gene, CDR1 is LGHNA while CDR2 is YNFKEQ. The CDR3 measures 16 amino acids from cysteine to phenylalanine. Only the CDR3 DNA stays, 48 bases, in frame from base 1. V loses 1 base at its end and J loses 9 bases; junction bases beyond the gene matches: 8.